This T cell receptor beta chain was captured by sequencing in a study of shared clonotypes between healthy human individuals. Terminally differentiated effector memory CD45RA+ cells were excluded by CCR7 positive selection of CD45RO-negative cells. Trimming took off 8 bases at V and 3 bases at J, with 14 bases between the two ends. This CDR3 contains 13 residues. Germline loops: CDR1 SNHLY, CDR2 FYNNEI. Method: immunoSEQ multiplex PCR; TCRdb's copy keeps in-frame clones and lacks some. Here the sample spans about 2.1 million clones, roughly 95% being singletons. V is TRBV2 and J is TRBJ2-7; possibly TRBD1 for D (5 bases). The clonotype comes from a man aged 18-30 years in good health. Some clones in this sample may be carry-over from other donors' samples. Sequencing was performed on naive CD8+ T cells from PBMCs. CDR3 nucleotides: TGTGCCAGCGAAGCACAGGATGGCTACGAGCAGTACTTC. This codes for CASEAQDGYEQYF.